This T cell receptor beta chain stems from a study of blood T cell repertoires in COVID-19. Across the whole study: Spain, Italy and the United States supplied samples that represented acute and convalescent COVID-19. The analysed material was cDNA or gDNA that came from T cells, B-cell-depleted T cells, or PBMCs.

Original analysis: Scientists estimated how many nucleated cells there were by amplifying reference gene primers. Sequencing used immunoSEQ multiplex PCR; TCRdb keeps in-frame clones, though not all of them. V, J and clone size derive from that table, while D and trimming were established from the DNA sequence. The sample lists 85,000 to 95,000 clones, approximately 89% seen once, with 7% to 9% in the top ten. The table lists this clone with a count of one. Germline V CDR1 and CDR2: SGHRS, YFSETQ. The CDR3 contains 16 residues. The J segment lost 1 base and the V segment lost 4 bases, leaving 7 bases of the junction unmatched.

The chain is built from TRBV5-1 and TRBJ1-1, with 10 bases lining up with TRBD1. Sample: peripheral blood. The TCR originated in a human donor with acute or convalescent COVID-19. The donor label of this sample is uncertain. CDR3 sequence reads: CASSTEGQGTNTEAFF. The CDR3, as DNA: TGCGCCAGCAGCACCGAGGGACAGGGGACGAACACTGAAGCTTTCTTT.